This TCR beta chain was profiled in a study of cytomegalovirus exposure and HLA in healthy donors. The PCR had 60 Vbeta and 13 Jbeta primers. Sequencing was performed with immunoSEQ multiplex PCR; in TCRdb, only in-frame clones are kept and a portion is missing. The sample contains almost 200,000 clones, around 75% of which appear only once. This CDR3 has 14 amino acids. CDR1 and CDR2 from the germline V gene are MNHEY and SVGAGI. V shed 6 bases and J 4 bases; nucleotides not matched to a gene: 5. As for this clone: Antigen unknown.

Points from the study as a whole: In a later analysis, the majority of CMV-associated beta chains seemingly showed HLA restriction. Later examination showed HLA-associated TCR beta chains had greater clonal expansion than equally common others. The study had only CMV serostatus as immune exposure information.

The material sequenced was PBMCs. This clonotype was sampled from a male donor in good health and CMV-seropositive. The J gene is TRBJ1-5, the V gene TRBV6-5, with 8 positions matching TRBD1. The CDR3, as DNA: TGTGCCAGCAGAAAAGGACAGGGAAATCAGCCCCAGCATTTT. Translation gives CASRKGQGNQPQHF.